The present entry profiles one T cell receptor beta chain with its context. From germline, CDR1 is SGHRS and CDR2 YFSETQ. The CDR3 runs to 13 residues. Trimming shortened V by 4 bases and J by 11 bases, and 15 bases separated the two germline ends. TCRdb keeps only in-frame clones here, not all; method: immunoSEQ multiplex PCR. Among about 59,000 clones listed, approximately 80% were seen once. These data originate in a study of blood T cell repertoires in COVID-19. This TCR derives from a man between 60 and 75 years old with acute or convalescent COVID-19. Source material: peripheral blood. The chain has TRBV5-1 and TRBJ1-4; tentatively, D is TRBD1 (5 bases). CDR3 amino acids: CASSGIAGKKLFF. CDR3 bases: TGCGCCAGCAGCGGAATAGCAGGGAAGAAACTGTTTTTT.